Following are 21 T cell receptor beta chains from one sample sequenced in a study of T cells in women clearing cervical HPV infection. Repertoires were generated with immunoSEQ multiplex PCR, while TCRdb's copy carries only in-frame clones and drops some. The sample spans around 25,000 clones; the ten largest clones claim roughly 5.3%. Specimen: blood buffy coat. The receptors originated from a woman between 18 and 70 years old with a cervical HPV16 infection that either progressed to CIN3+ or cleared (not recorded which).

A note on this clone: The read is 3 residues too short to cover the CDR3 end, so that end is filled in from the germline J gene. The V call is TRBV5-1, the J call TRBJ2-5; 12 bases align to TRBD1. This CDR3 contains 16 residues. CDR1 is SGHRS and CDR2 is YFSETQ in the germline V gene. With 0 bases clipped from V and 6 bases from J, the junction kept 6 bases outside the gene matches. The covered CDR3 bases are TGCGCCAGCAGCTTGGAGGGGACAGGGGGCGGACAGACC. It specifies CASSLEGTGGGQT. The full CDR3 sequence reads CASSLEGTGGGQTQYF.

A note on this clone: The CDR3 end falls 3 residues outside the read, so it is completed with the germline J gene. The chain carries TRBV29-1 and TRBJ1-6; possibly TRBD1 for D (5 bases). V was trimmed by 4 bases and J by 10 bases, leaving 14 bases between them. This CDR3 region has 13 residues. The germline gives CDR1 SQVTM, CDR2 ANQGSEA. The sequenced part of the CDR3 DNA is TGCAGCGTTGTGACGGGGGGAGGATCACCC. Translation: CSVVTGGGSP. The entire CDR3 protein is CSVVTGGGSPLHF. The entire variable domain, with the rest obtained from reference TRBV29-1 and TRBJ1-6, is as follows: SAVISQKPSRDICQRGTSLTIQCQVDSQVTMMFWYRQQPGQSLTLIATANQGSEATYESGFVIDKFPISRPNLTFSTLTVSNMSPEDSSIYLCSVVTGGGSPLHFGNGTRLTVT.

As concerns this clone: The CDR3 is cut off 3 residues early in the read; its end comes from the germline J gene. The V and J genes are TRBV19 and TRBJ2-1, with 7 positions matching TRBD2. This CDR3 is built from 16 residues. The germline gives CDR1 LNHDA, CDR2 SQIVND (reference sequence). V shed 4 bases, J shed 0 bases, and the junction held 6 bases outside the gene matches. Partial CDR3 DNA: TGTGCCAGTAGTACCAGCGGGGCTATCTCCTACAATGAG. The encoded protein is CASSTSGAISYNE. The entire CDR3 protein reads CASSTSGAISYNEQFF.

Of note for this clone: The read halts 3 residues ahead of the CDR3 end, with the missing end drawn from the germline J gene. The chain has TRBV19 and TRBJ2-1; D is perhaps TRBD1 (6 bases). Between the trimmed V and J ends, which lost 7 bases and 4 bases, there was a span of 14 bases. Per the germline V gene, CDR1 is LNHDA and CDR2 is SQIVND (reference sequence). The CDR3 has 14 residues. CDR3 DNA (partial): TGTGCCAGTATAGGGTGGGGGCAATACAATGAG. The encoded protein is CASIGWGQYNE. The whole CDR3 protein reads CASIGWGQYNEQFF.

As regards this clone: The CDR3 end falls 3 residues outside the read, so it is completed with the germline J gene. The chain joins TRBV7-2 to TRBJ2-2; TRBD2 matches 11 bases. The CDR3 has 15 residues. V lost 5 bases, J lost 8 bases, and 7 bases stayed unmatched. Germline V lookup: CDR1 SGHTA, CDR2 FQGNSA. The CDR3 here is CASSSSGRVGGELFF. CDR3 DNA, as far as it was read: TGTGCCAGCAGCAGTAGCGGGAGGGTCGGGGGGGAG.

Note on this clone: From the germline J gene comes the end of the CDR3, since the read stops 3 residues before it. J is TRBJ2-7 and V is TRBV5-1, with D possibly TRBD1 on 6 matching bases. The CDR3 is 15 residues long. V lost 0 bases, J lost 5 bases, and 15 bases lay in between. Germline-derived CDR1 and CDR2 are SGHRS and YFSETQ. CDR3 sequence: CASSLVQGYSHEQYF. CDR3 DNA, as far as it was read: TGCGCCAGCAGCTTGGTGCAGGGGTATAGTCACGAG. The full variable domain, rest sourced from reference TRBV5-1 and TRBJ2-7, is KAGVTQTPRYLIKTRGQQVTLSCSPISGHRSVSWYQQTPGQGLQFLFEYFSETQRNKGNFPGRFSGRQFSNSRSEMNVSTLELGDSALYLCASSLVQGYSHEQYFGPGTRLTVT.

A remark on this clone: The read ends 3 residues before the CDR3 terminus; that terminus is restored from the germline J gene. The genes are TRBV18 and TRBJ2-5; D uncertain. This CDR3 comprises 13 residues. Germline-derived CDR1 and CDR2 are KGHSH and LQKENI. Trimming removed 3 bases from V and 0 bases from J, with 5 bases in between. Incomplete CDR3 DNA: TGTGCCAGCTCACCGGGCTACCAAGAGACC. Protein sequence: CASSPGYQET. The complete CDR3 protein is CASSPGYQETQYF. The full variable domain, with the rest looked up from reference TRBV18 and TRBJ2-5, is NAGVMQNPRHLVRRRGQEARLRCSPMKGHSHVYWYRQLPEEGLKFMVYLQKENIIDESGMPKERFSAEFPKEGPSILRIQQVVRGDSAAYFCASSPGYQETQYFGPGTRLLVL.

In the case of this clone: The observed sequence ends 3 residues before the CDR3 terminus, with the missing tail filled in from the germline J gene. This chain links TRBV6-2 or TRBV6-3 with TRBJ2-1, with 12 nucleotides matching TRBD2. V gave up 2 bases and J gave up 4 bases; unmatched junction bases: 0. There are 15 residues in the CDR3. From germline, CDR1 is MNHEY and CDR2 SVGEGT. The sequenced part of the CDR3 DNA is TGTGCCAGCAGTTACGGGACTAGCGGGTACAATGAG. Amino acids: CASSYGTSGYNE. The whole CDR3 protein is CASSYGTSGYNEQFF.

Remarks on this clone: The CDR3 goes on 3 residues after the read ends, and that part is filled in from the germline J gene. This sequence joins TRBV30 and TRBJ1-2; D possibly corresponds to TRBD1 (6 bases). Germline CDR1 is GTSNPN and CDR2 is SVGIG (reference sequence). This CDR3 comprises 12 residues. Partial CDR3 DNA: TGTGCCTGGAGTGTACACAGGGAGGTC. It codes for CAWSVHREV. In full, the CDR3 is CAWSVHREVYTF.

On this clone itself: The read ends 3 residues before the CDR3 terminus; that terminus is restored from the germline J gene. The rearrangement joins TRBV5-1 to TRBJ1-1; 9 bases fit TRBD1. From germline, CDR1 is SGHRS and CDR2 YFSETQ. J was trimmed by 4 bases and V by 3 bases; bases with no gene match: 7. This CDR3 comprises 15 residues. The sequenced CDR3 bases are TGCGCCAGCAGCTATACGACAGGGGGTATCACTGAA. Protein sequence: CASSYTTGGITE. The entire CDR3 protein is CASSYTTGGITEAFF.

The sequenced part of the CDR3 DNA is TGCGCCAGCAGCCCAGGGACAGGGGGCGCTTACAATGAG. It specifies CASSPGTGGAYNE. The CDR3 reads in full as CASSPGTGGAYNEQFF. The V and J genes are TRBV5-1 and TRBJ2-1; the match to TRBD1 covers 12 bases. The read is 3 residues too short to cover the CDR3 end, so that end is filled in from the germline J gene. Germline V CDR1 and CDR2: SGHRS, YFSETQ. This CDR3 is 16 amino acids long. Losses at the gene ends were 4 bases for V and 4 bases for J; bases not matched to a gene: 6.

Comment on this clone: The read terminates 3 residues before the CDR3 end, so the remaining end is supplied by the germline J gene. The chain couples TRBV7-6 to TRBJ2-3, with 7 positions matching TRBD2. The V gene's germline CDR1 is SGHVS and CDR2 FNYEAQ. V gave up 0 bases and J gave up 2 bases; unmatched junction bases: 8. The CDR3 runs to 17 residues. CDR3 in amino acids: CASSLAVGLGVTDTQYF. Partial CDR3 DNA: TGTGCCAGCAGCTTAGCGGTTGGACTAGGGGTCACAGATACG.

About this clone itself: The read is 3 residues too short to cover the CDR3 end, so that end is filled in from the germline J gene. The rearrangement links TRBV5-1 to TRBJ1-1, with 7 positions matching TRBD1. This CDR3 is built from 13 residues. The junction had 7 bases not matched to a gene; V was cut back by 7 bases and J by 4 bases. CDR1 is SGHRS and CDR2 is YFSETQ in the germline V gene. CDR3 bases read: TGCGCCAGCGGAGACAGGGTGGGCACTGAA. It specifies CASGDRVGTE. Given in full, the CDR3 is CASGDRVGTEAFF.

As regards this clone: The read terminates 3 residues before the CDR3 end, so the remaining end is supplied by the germline J gene. The chain couples TRBV5-1 to TRBJ2-7, with D maybe TRBD1 (6 bases). The V and J ends lost 3 bases and 6 bases respectively, with 22 bases between them. The germline gives CDR1 SGHRS, CDR2 YFSETQ. The CDR3 covers 16 residues. The CDR3 DNA, read in part, is TGCGCCAGCAGCTCTACCCTCAGGGGCGTCTCCGGCGAG. Translating gives CASSSTLRGVSGE. The complete CDR3 sequence is CASSSTLRGVSGEQYF. Full variable domain (missing parts from reference TRBV5-1 and TRBJ2-7): KAGVTQTPRYLIKTRGQQVTLSCSPISGHRSVSWYQQTPGQGLQFLFEYFSETQRNKGNFPGRFSGRQFSNSRSEMNVSTLELGDSALYLCASSSTLRGVSGEQYFGPGTRLTVT.

Comments on this clone: The sequence runs out 3 residues before the end of the CDR3; the remainder is reconstructed from the germline J gene. The chain has TRBV7-3 and TRBJ2-1; the D is unclear. Per the germline V gene, CDR1 is SGHTA and CDR2 is FQGTGA. CDR3 length: 15 amino acids. The V end was cut by 2 bases, the J end by 8 bases, with 16 bases between. The CDR3: CASSLGGGGFDEQFF. The CDR3 DNA, read in part, is TGTGCCAGCAGCTTAGGTGGCGGCGGTTTCGATGAG.

A word on this clone: The read stops 3 residues short of the end of the CDR3; the missing end is completed from the germline J gene. V is TRBV19 and J is TRBJ2-4; D is uncertain. Germline V gene lookup returns CDR1 LNHDA and CDR2 SQIVND (reference sequence). The CDR3 is 12 amino acids. CDR3 DNA (partial): TGTGCCAGTAGTTTGGGCCTCTATGGT. Its translation: CASSLGLYG. The entire CDR3 reads CASSLGLYGQYF.

Points on this clone: The CDR3 extends 3 residues past the end of the read, so its final part is completed from the germline J gene. V usage is TRBV5-5 and J usage is TRBJ2-1; 7 nucleotides line up with TRBD2. With V trimmed by 5 bases and J by 2 bases, 7 bases remained unmatched. There are 15 residues in the CDR3. Germline V lookup: CDR1 SGHKS, CDR2 YYEKEE (reference sequence). CDR3 protein: CASRPLAEPYNEQFF. The sequenced CDR3 bases are TGTGCCAGCAGGCCTCTAGCGGAACCCTACAATGAG.

A note on this clone: A junction boundary mismatches the germline segment, possibly from a read error. The read terminates 3 residues ahead of where the CDR3 ends, so the germline J gene completes it. Other nucleotide sequences in the sample specify the same CDR3. The rearrangement links TRBV7-9 to TRBJ1-3, with 7 bases matching TRBD1. The CDR3 runs 14 residues. Germline CDR1 SEHNR, CDR2 FQNEAQ (reference sequence). The CDR3 region is CASREGAHGNTIYF. CDR3 DNA, as far as it was read: TGTGCCAGCAGGGAGGGGGCGCACGGAAACACA.

Turning to this clone: The read stops 3 residues short of the end of the CDR3; the missing end is completed from the germline J gene. This rearrangement joins TRBV5-1 to TRBJ2-6; D might be TRBD2 (6 bases). Trimming stripped 0 bases from V and 0 bases from J, with 13 bases between. This CDR3 is 18 amino acids long. CDR1 and CDR2 (germline): SGHRS, YFSETQ. CDR3 residues: CASSLVGTLISGANVLTF. The CDR3 DNA, read in part, is TGCGCCAGCAGCTTGGTGGGGACTCTCATCTCTGGGGCCAACGTC.

Of note for this clone: From the germline J gene comes the end of the CDR3, since the read stops 3 residues before it. This chain links TRBV20-1 with TRBJ2-5, with 9 bases matching TRBD1. The CDR3 contains 14 residues. Trimming cost V 1 base and J 5 bases; bases outside gene matches: 5. In germline, CDR1 is DFQATT, CDR2 SNEGSKA (reference sequence). This chain's CDR3 is CSARGTGAGETQYF. The sequenced part of the CDR3 DNA is TGCAGTGCTAGAGGGACAGGGGCCGGTGAGACC.

As to this clone: The missing CDR3 end, 3 residues past where the read stops, is filled in from the germline J gene. The chain recombines TRBV6-1 with TRBJ1-5; perhaps TRBD1 as D (6 bases). This CDR3 has 14 residues. Trimming took 4 bases from V and 0 from J, leaving 7 bases between them. The germline CDR1 and CDR2 sequences are MNHNS and SASEGT. This CDR3 reads CASSVGGSNQPQHF. CDR3 DNA (partial): TGTGCCAGCAGTGTAGGGGGTAGCAATCAGCCC.